This T cell receptor beta chain was observed in a study of blood T cells in healthy people across ages. The authors ran a second PCR of roughly 6 to 12 cycles using a sample-barcoded 5' primer and a J-beta primer mix. Each CDR3 protein gets one entry after TCRdb re-called the 5' RACE reads with MiXCR. The profile covers 1 million or so distinct CDR3 sequences, with roughly 24% appearing a single time and 0.65% to 0.95% taken by the ten largest. V was trimmed by 1 base and J by 9 bases, leaving 13 bases between them. The germline V gene has CDR1 SGHTA and CDR2 FQGNSA. The CDR3 runs 14 residues. These records were also assigned to another study, of T cells of mothers and their children.

The source of this sequence is a girl aged 2-10 years in good health. The chain employs TRBV7-2 and TRBJ1-5; no reliable D call. The sequenced material came from blood. CDR3 loop: CASSLGEAFGPQHF. CDR3 bases: TGTGCCAGCAGCTTAGGGGAGGCGTTCGGGCCCCAGCATTTT.